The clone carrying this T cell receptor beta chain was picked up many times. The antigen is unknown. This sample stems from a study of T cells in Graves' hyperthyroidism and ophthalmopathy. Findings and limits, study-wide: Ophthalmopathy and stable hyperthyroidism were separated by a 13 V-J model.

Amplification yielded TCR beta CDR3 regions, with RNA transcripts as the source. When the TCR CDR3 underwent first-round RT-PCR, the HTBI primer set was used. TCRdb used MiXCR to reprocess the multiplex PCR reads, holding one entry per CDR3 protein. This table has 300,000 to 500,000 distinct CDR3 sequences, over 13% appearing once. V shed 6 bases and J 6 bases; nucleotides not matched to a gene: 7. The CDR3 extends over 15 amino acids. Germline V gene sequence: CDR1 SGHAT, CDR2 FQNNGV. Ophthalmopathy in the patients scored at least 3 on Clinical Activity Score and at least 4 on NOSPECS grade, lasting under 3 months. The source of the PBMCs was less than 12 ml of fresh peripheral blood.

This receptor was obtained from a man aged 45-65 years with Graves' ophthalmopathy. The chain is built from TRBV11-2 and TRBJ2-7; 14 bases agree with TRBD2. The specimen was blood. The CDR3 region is CASSLGTSGSAEQYF. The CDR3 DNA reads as TGTGCCAGCAGTCTCGGGACTAGCGGGAGTGCCGAGCAGTACTTC.